These 29 T cell receptor beta chains originate from one sample sequenced in a study of identifying expanded T cells in peripheral blood. Produced via immunoSEQ multiplex PCR; TCRdb's table is partial and in-frame only. This table holds around 70,000 clones, approximately 87% found once. The sample consisted of blood. Receptors originate from a person aged 18 to 75 in good health.

The genes are TRBV19 and TRBJ1-1; a possible D gene is TRBD1 (6 bases). V was pared by 4 bases and J by 2 bases, with 8 bases between. Germline V gives CDR1 LNHDA, CDR2 SQIVND (reference sequence). CDR3 length: 13 amino acids. The CDR3 DNA follows: TGTGCCAGTAGTACAGGGGTAAACACTGAAGCTTTCTTT. Translation: CASSTGVNTEAFF.

The gene calls are TRBV7-2 and TRBJ2-6; D may be TRBD1 (5 bases). Looked up from germline, CDR1 is SGHTA and CDR2 is FQGNSA. With 1 base removed from V and 2 bases from J, the gap between germline ends came to 12 bases. CDR3 size: 17 residues. The CDR3 nucleotides are TGTGCCAGCAGCTTAGACCTCAGGGCCACTGGGGCCAACGTCCTGACTTTC. Translated: CASSLDLRATGANVLTF.

The rearrangement uses TRBV5-4 and TRBJ1-2; no firm D call. The CDR3 sequence is 16 residues long. Germline loops: CDR1 SGHNT, CDR2 YYREEE (reference sequence). With 6 bases removed from V and 8 bases from J, the gap between germline ends came to 26 bases. This CDR3 reads CASTRVAGPSLGGYTF. In DNA form, the CDR3 reads TGTGCCAGCACACGTGTGGCTGGACCATCCCTGGGAGGCTACACCTTC.

The chain has TRBV19 and TRBJ2-7; 8 nucleotides line up with TRBD1. With 5 bases clipped from V and 0 bases from J, the junction kept 3 bases outside the gene matches. The germline CDR1 and CDR2 sequences are LNHDA and SQIVND (reference sequence). CDR3 size: 14 residues. For the CDR3, the DNA is TGTGCCAGTAGTGCGGACAGGGCCTCCTACGAGCAGTACTTC. Protein product: CASSADRASYEQYF.

This sequence joins TRBV2 and TRBJ2-7; 9 nucleotides agree with TRBD1. This CDR3 region has 14 residues. Germline assignment: CDR1 SNHLY and CDR2 FYNNEI. V was clipped by 8 bases and J by 0 bases; unmatched bases: 5. In DNA, the CDR3 is TGTGCCAGCCAGGGGGGACAGGGCTCCTACGAGCAGTACTTC. It translates to CASQGGQGSYEQYF.

The chain uses TRBV7-9 and TRBJ2-1, with D possibly being TRBD2 (6 bases). Germline lookup yields CDR1 SEHNR and CDR2 FQNEAQ (reference sequence). CDR3 length equals 15 residues. Trimming took 5 bases from V and 0 from J, leaving 11 bases between them. The CDR3 coding sequence is TGTGCCAGCAGCCCGGGACTCGGCTCCTACAATGAGCAGTTCTTC. This encodes CASSPGLGSYNEQFF.

V gene TRBV7-9 combines with J gene TRBJ2-7; D is tentatively TRBD1 or TRBD2 (5 bases each). CDR1 and CDR2 (germline): SEHNR, FQNEAQ (reference sequence). Trimming pared 4 bases from V and 1 base from J, leaving 11 bases between. The CDR3 length is 14 residues. The CDR3 spells CASSSPGQSYEQYF. CDR3 sequence (DNA): TGTGCCAGCAGCTCCCCGGGGCAGTCCTACGAGCAGTACTTC.

The chain has TRBV5-1 and TRBJ2-4; TRBD1 aligns across 8 bases. V gave up 5 bases and J gave up 9 bases; unmatched junction bases: 16. The CDR3 has 16 amino acids. Germline V gene sequence: CDR1 SGHRS, CDR2 YFSETQ. The chain's CDR3 is CASSSTGDTGDSIQYF. As DNA, the CDR3 is TGCGCCAGCAGTTCGACAGGGGATACTGGAGATTCCATTCAGTACTTC.

The chain combines TRBV28 with TRBJ2-7; the D is unclear. The CDR3 contains 14 residues. Trimming left V 6 bases short and J 2 bases short, with 14 bases between. Germline assignment: CDR1 MDHEN and CDR2 SYDVKM. CDR3 protein: CASSPRLRTYEQYF. The CDR3 DNA sequence: TGTGCCAGCAGCCCTCGCTTGCGAACCTACGAGCAGTACTTC.

The V call is TRBV7-9, the J call TRBJ2-7; D not certain. There are 15 residues in the CDR3. CDR1 is SEHNR, CDR2 FQNEAQ, per germline (reference sequence). V was clipped by 5 bases and J by 2 bases, with 16 bases between them. This chain's CDR3 is CASSVIPTEAYEQYF. DNA of the CDR3: TGTGCCAGCAGCGTTATTCCCACAGAGGCCTACGAGCAGTACTTC.

This rearrangement joins TRBV5-6 to TRBJ2-5, with D unclear. Germline-derived CDR1 and CDR2 are SGHDT and YYEEEE. CDR3 length: 13 residues. Trimming cost V 0 bases and J 5 bases, with 8 bases left between them. The CDR3 region is CASSLGFSETQYF. CDR3 bases: TGTGCCAGCAGCTTGGGTTTCTCGGAGACCCAGTACTTC.

The rearrangement links TRBV5-1 to TRBJ1-4; TRBD1 matches 7 bases. Germline-derived CDR1 and CDR2 are SGHRS and YFSETQ. V shed 1 base, J shed 8 bases, and the junction held 8 bases outside the gene matches. This CDR3 region has 15 residues. CDR3 loop: CASSLRTGDGEKLFF. The DNA of the CDR3 is TGCGCCAGCAGCTTGAGAACAGGGGATGGGGAAAAACTGTTTTTT.

The chain uses TRBV6-4 and TRBJ1-2; D gene ambiguous. The CDR3 has 14 residues. The ends were cut back, 7 bases at V and 0 bases at J, with 12 bases in the middle. Per germline, CDR1 MRHNA and CDR2 SNTAGT. CDR3 DNA: TGTGCCAGCAAACCGGCAGCTACTAACTATGGCTACACCTTC. Its translation is CASKPAATNYGYTF.

The chain links TRBV4-3 to TRBJ2-7, with D possibly matching TRBD1 (5 bases). The ends were cut back, 1 base at V and 2 bases at J, with 12 bases in the middle. Germline V gene lookup returns CDR1 LGHNA and CDR2 YSLEER. This CDR3 region has 15 residues. The CDR3 is CASSQAVTAAYEQYF. In DNA, the CDR3 is TGCGCCAGCAGCCAAGCGGTGACAGCCGCCTACGAGCAGTACTTC.

The chain has TRBV7-2 and TRBJ2-5; the D gene is possibly TRBD1 (5 bases). V was shortened by 5 bases and J by 2 bases, with 15 bases between the two germline ends. CDR1 and CDR2 from the germline V gene are SGHTA and FQGNSA. The CDR3 is 15 amino acids. For the CDR3, the DNA is TGTGCCAGCAGCCACCGCCTTCGACAGCAAGAGACCCAGTACTTC. This gives the protein CASSHRLRQQETQYF.

The chain uses TRBV5-1 and TRBJ2-5; 10 bases agree with TRBD1. Germline V CDR1 and CDR2: SGHRS, YFSETQ. Unmatched junction bases numbered 5, after V lost 5 bases and J lost 1 base. This CDR3 contains 15 residues. CDR3 in amino acids: CASRPTGGSQETQYF. The DNA for the CDR3 is TGCGCCAGCAGACCGACAGGGGGCAGCCAAGAGACCCAGTACTTC.

The J gene is TRBJ2-3, the V gene TRBV5-1, with D perhaps assigned TRBD1 or TRBD2 (5 bases each). This CDR3 spans 14 amino acids. Germline V gene lookup returns CDR1 SGHRS and CDR2 YFSETQ. Trimming pared 0 bases from V and 11 bases from J, leaving 16 bases between. Here the CDR3 reads CASSLGTQERGQYF. Here the CDR3 DNA reads TGCGCCAGCAGCTTGGGCACCCAGGAGAGGGGGCAGTATTTT.

Comment on this clone: A much larger clone sits a single nucleotide away, making a read error possible. This chain connects TRBV4-1 to TRBJ1-6; D remains ambiguous. CDR1 and CDR2 from the germline V gene are MGHRA and YSYEKL. CDR3 size: 17 residues. The CDR3, as DNA: TGCGCCAGCAGCCAAGTCGATATGGGGTTCCGGAATTCACCCCCCCACTTT. It encodes CASSQVDMGFRNSPPHF.

The V call is TRBV4-3, the J call TRBJ1-2; the D is unclear. The CDR3 runs 13 residues. CDR1 and CDR2 from the germline V gene are LGHNA and YSLEER. V lost 0 bases and J 7 bases, leaving 9 bases between the germline ends. CDR3 sequence: CASSQDLEGGYTF. DNA for the CDR3: TGCGCCAGCAGCCAAGATCTCGAGGGTGGCTACACCTTC.

The chain has TRBV25-1 and TRBJ2-7; D is ambiguous. The CDR3 sequence is 14 residues long. From germline, CDR1 is MGHDK and CDR2 SYGVNS. V was clipped by 4 bases and J by 2 bases, with 12 bases between them. CDR3 DNA sequence: TGTGCCAGCAGTGGACGGCTCCCCCCCTACGAGCAGTACTTC. This encodes CASSGRLPPYEQYF.

The chain has TRBV2 and TRBJ2-2; the D is unclear. Germline assignment: CDR1 SNHLY and CDR2 FYNNEI. This CDR3 is built from 15 residues. The germline V and J ends were trimmed by 7 bases and 0 bases, with 12 bases remaining between them. The CDR3 DNA reads as TGTGCCAGCACCCAGGAGAGAACGAACACCGGGGAGCTGTTTTTT. Its translation is CASTQERTNTGELFF.

The chain combines TRBV30 with TRBJ1-2, with a tentative D call TRBD1 (5 bases). From germline, CDR1 is GTSNPN and CDR2 SVGIG (reference sequence). CDR3 size: 11 residues. With 2 bases removed from V and 8 bases from J, the gap between germline ends came to 9 bases. The CDR3, as DNA: TGTGCCTGGAGTTCCTGGGGGGGCTACACCTTC. Its translation is CAWSSWGGYTF.

V and J are TRBV19 and TRBJ2-1, with 8 bases fitting TRBD2. The CDR3 runs to 15 residues. Germline assignment: CDR1 LNHDA and CDR2 SQIVND (reference sequence). The junction had 12 bases not matched to a gene; V was cut back by 8 bases and J by 6 bases. CDR3 coding DNA: TGTGCCAGTCGGGACACCGGGACTAGGGGCAATGAGCAGTTCTTC. Translation: CASRDTGTRGNEQFF. The variable domain in full, completed from reference TRBV19 and TRBJ2-1, reads DGGITQSPKYLFRKEGQNVTLSCEQNLNHDAMYWYRQDPGQGLRLIYYSQIVNDFQKGDIAEGYSVSREKKESFPLTVTSAQKNPTAFYLCASRDTGTRGNEQFFGPGTRLTVL.

The rearrangement uses TRBV5-6 and TRBJ2-2; 7 nucleotides align to TRBD2. This CDR3 is 17 amino acids long. Germline V lookup: CDR1 SGHDT, CDR2 YYEEEE. Unmatched junction bases numbered 13, after V lost 0 bases and J lost 8 bases. The CDR3 nucleotides are TGTGCCAGCAGCTTGGAGGCCCGCGCGGGAGCTTTGGGGGAGCTGTTTTTT. Residues: CASSLEARAGALGELFF.

The chain uses TRBV6-5 and TRBJ1-1; weak D call: TRBD1 (6 bases). The CDR3 runs to 13 residues. Deletions cut 6 bases from V and 3 bases from J, with 11 bases between. Per germline, CDR1 MNHEY and CDR2 SVGAGI. DNA for the CDR3: TGTGCCAGCAGCGCTAAGGGGGACACTGAAGCTTTCTTT. It codes for CASSAKGDTEAFF.

V gene TRBV4-3 combines with J gene TRBJ2-3; perhaps TRBD2 as D (5 bases). Trimming shortened V by 1 base and J by 2 bases, and 13 bases separated the two germline ends. CDR1 and CDR2 (germline): LGHNA, YSLEER. CDR3 length: 16 amino acids. The CDR3 is CASSQVSRGFTDTQYF. The DNA for the CDR3 is TGCGCCAGCAGCCAAGTGAGTCGAGGGTTCACAGATACGCAGTATTTT.

This sequence joins TRBV7-9 and TRBJ2-2; weak D call: TRBD1 (6 bases). Germline CDR1 and CDR2: SEHNR and FQNEAQ (reference sequence). The CDR3 extends over 14 amino acids. CDR3: CAVPGQILTGELFF. DNA of the CDR3: TGTGCTGTACCCGGACAGATCCTAACCGGGGAGCTGTTTTTT.

The CDR3 coding sequence is TGTGCCAGCAGGAGACTAGCGGGGGGGTACAATGAGCAGTTCTTC. Its translation is CASRRLAGGYNEQFF. The chain combines TRBV25-1 with TRBJ2-1; 14 nucleotides match TRBD2. After removal of 6 bases from V and 4 bases from J, the junction contained 2 bases not matched to a gene. This CDR3 is 15 amino acids long. The germline V gene has CDR1 MGHDK and CDR2 SYGVNS. The entire variable domain, with the rest obtained from reference TRBV25-1 and TRBJ2-1, is as follows: EADIYQTPRYLVIGTGKKITLECSQTMGHDKMYWYQQDPGMELHLIHYSYGVNSTEKGDLSSESTVSRIRTEHFPLTLESARPSHTSQYLCASRRLAGGYNEQFFGPGTRLTVL.

V and J are TRBV27 and TRBJ2-6, with D maybe TRBD1 (5 bases). Trimming took 6 bases from V and 1 from J, leaving 13 bases between them. Germline V gene sequence: CDR1 MNHEY, CDR2 SMNVEV (reference sequence). The CDR3 loop spans 16 amino acids. For the CDR3, the DNA is TGTGCCAGCAGAAAACCTCAGGGTTCTGGGGCCAACGTCCTGACTTTC. Protein: CASRKPQGSGANVLTF.